This TCR beta chain was profiled in a study of blood T cell repertoires in COVID-19. Authors' analysis steps: Quantification of nucleated cells was approximated via reference gene primer amplification. Sequencing used immunoSEQ multiplex PCR; TCRdb keeps in-frame clones, though not all of them. D and trimming were read from the DNA, whereas the V and J calls and clone size are those reported in that table. The sample holds 180,000 or so clones, 76% seen once. Between the trimmed V and J ends, which lost 1 base and 8 bases, there was a span of 6 bases. Germline CDR1 DFQATT, CDR2 SNEGSKA (reference sequence). This CDR3 comprises 11 residues.

The sample comprised peripheral blood. This sequence was found in a woman aged 45-59 years with active or convalescent COVID-19. V is TRBV20-1 and J is TRBJ1-3; D is possibly TRBD1 (5 bases). The CDR3 sequence: CSARGGYTIYF. CDR3 in DNA: TGCAGTGCTAGAGGGGGCTACACCATATATTTT.